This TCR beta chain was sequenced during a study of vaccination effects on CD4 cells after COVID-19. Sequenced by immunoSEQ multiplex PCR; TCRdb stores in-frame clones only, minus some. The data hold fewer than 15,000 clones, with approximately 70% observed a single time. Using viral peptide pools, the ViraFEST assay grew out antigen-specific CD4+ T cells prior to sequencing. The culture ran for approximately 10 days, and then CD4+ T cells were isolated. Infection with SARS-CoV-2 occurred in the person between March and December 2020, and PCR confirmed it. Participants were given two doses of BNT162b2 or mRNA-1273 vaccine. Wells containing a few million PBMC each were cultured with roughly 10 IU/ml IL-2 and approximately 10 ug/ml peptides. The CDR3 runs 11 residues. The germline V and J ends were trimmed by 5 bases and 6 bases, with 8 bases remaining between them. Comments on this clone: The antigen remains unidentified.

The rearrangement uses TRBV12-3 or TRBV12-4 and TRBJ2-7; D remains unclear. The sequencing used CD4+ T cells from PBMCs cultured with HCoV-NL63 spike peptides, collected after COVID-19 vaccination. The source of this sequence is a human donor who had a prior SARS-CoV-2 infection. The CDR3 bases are TGTGCCAGCAGTCGGACGGGCGAGCAGTACTTC. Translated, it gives CASSRTGEQYF.